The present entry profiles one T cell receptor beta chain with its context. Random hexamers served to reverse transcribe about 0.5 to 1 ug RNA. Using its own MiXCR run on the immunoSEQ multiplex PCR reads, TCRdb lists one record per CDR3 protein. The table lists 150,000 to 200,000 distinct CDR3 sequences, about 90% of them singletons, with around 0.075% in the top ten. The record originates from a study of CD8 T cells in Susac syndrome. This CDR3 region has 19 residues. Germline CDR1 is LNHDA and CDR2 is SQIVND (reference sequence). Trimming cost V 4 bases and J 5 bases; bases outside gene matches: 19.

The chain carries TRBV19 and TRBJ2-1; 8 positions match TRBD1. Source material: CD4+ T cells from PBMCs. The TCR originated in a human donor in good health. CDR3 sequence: CASSKTRSTGQGLHNEQFF. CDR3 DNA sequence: TGTGCCAGTAGTAAAACCCGGTCGACTGGACAGGGTTTGCACAATGAGCAGTTCTTC.